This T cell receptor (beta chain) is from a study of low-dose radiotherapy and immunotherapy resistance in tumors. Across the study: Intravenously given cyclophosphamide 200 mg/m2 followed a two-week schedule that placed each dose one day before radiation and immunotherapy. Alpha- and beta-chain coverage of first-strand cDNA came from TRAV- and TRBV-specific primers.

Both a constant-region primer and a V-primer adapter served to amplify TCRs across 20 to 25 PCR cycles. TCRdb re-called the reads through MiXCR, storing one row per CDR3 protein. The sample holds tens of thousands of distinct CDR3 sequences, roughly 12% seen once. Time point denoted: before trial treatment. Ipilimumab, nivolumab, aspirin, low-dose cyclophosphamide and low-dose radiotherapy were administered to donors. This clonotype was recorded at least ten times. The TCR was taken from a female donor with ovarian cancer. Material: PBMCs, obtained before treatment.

CDR3 coding DNA: TGTGCCAGCAGCACAGGGCCGAGTCAGCCCCAGCATTTT. It yields the protein CASSTGPSQPQHF. The chain has TRBV12-3 or TRBV12-4 and TRBJ1-5; perhaps TRBD1 as D (6 bases). The CDR3 runs to 13 residues. The V and J ends lost 6 bases and 6 bases respectively, with 12 bases between them.